The 17 T cell receptor beta chains in this list originate from one sample, sequenced in a study of technical replicates of blood from a few donors. Produced via immunoSEQ multiplex PCR; TCRdb's table is partial and in-frame only. The top ten hold about 0.29% of the sample, which has 70,000 to 95,000 clones, nearly 98% seen once. The specimen sequenced was T cells isolated from PBMCs. The receptors were sampled from a human donor in good health.

The chain recombines TRBV10-1 with TRBJ2-1; 10 positions match TRBD2. Per the germline V gene, CDR1 is WNHNN and CDR2 is SYGVQD (reference sequence). With 0 bases clipped from V and 8 bases from J, the junction kept 4 bases outside the gene matches. The CDR3 is 15 amino acids. In nucleotides, the CDR3 is TGCGCCAGCAGTGAGTCGCTAGCGGGAGCTTATGAGCAGTTCTTC. As protein: CASSESLAGAYEQFF.

The chain combines TRBV6-5 with TRBJ2-1; 11 nucleotides align to TRBD2. Germline values: CDR1 MNHEY, CDR2 SVGAGI. The CDR3 runs to 14 residues. With 7 bases clipped from V and 6 bases from J, the junction kept 5 bases outside the gene matches. In DNA, the CDR3 is TGTGCCAGCACTTTAGCGGGAGGGGGCAATGAGCAGTTCTTC. This translates into CASTLAGGGNEQFF.

This chain connects TRBV12-2 to TRBJ1-3. TRBV12-2 is a pseudogene segment. The CDR3 length is 16 residues. The CDR3 region is CASRFPLGGNGNTIYF. The CDR3 nucleotides read TGTGCAAGTCGCTTCCCATTGGGGGGGAACGGAAACACCATATATTTT.

The chain employs TRBV29-1 and TRBJ2-7; 7 bases agree with TRBD2. The length of the CDR3 is 13 residues. Germline CDR1 is SQVTM and CDR2 is ANQGSEA. Trimming cost V 3 bases and J 3 bases; bases outside gene matches: 5. The CDR3 DNA sequence: TGCAGCGTTGAGGTGGGAGGGATCTACGAGCAGTACTTC. Its translation: CSVEVGGIYEQYF.

The J gene is TRBJ2-1, the V gene TRBV7-3; possible D gene TRBD1, 6 bases. The germline V gene encodes CDR1 SGHTA and CDR2 FQGTGA. V lost 5 bases to trimming and J lost 9 bases, with 17 bases between them. The CDR3 consists of 14 residues. In DNA form, the CDR3 reads TGTGCCAGCAGCCCATCGACAGGATCGGGTGAGCAGTTCTTC. Amino acid sequence: CASSPSTGSGEQFF.

CDR3 sequence: CASSPRANTEAFF. The CDR3 DNA sequence: TGCGCCAGCAGCCCTCGCGCGAACACTGAAGCTTTCTTT. This sequence joins TRBV4-3 and TRBJ1-1; no firm D call. The V and J ends lost 4 bases and 1 base respectively, with 7 bases between them. Germline loops: CDR1 LGHNA, CDR2 YSLEER. The CDR3 covers 13 residues.

This chain links TRBV11-2 with TRBJ2-7, with a tentative D call TRBD2 (6 bases). The germline V and J ends were trimmed by 5 bases and 6 bases, with 14 bases remaining between them. CDR3 length: 13 residues. Looked up from germline, CDR1 is SGHAT and CDR2 is FQNNGV. CDR3 in amino acids: CASSPLARVEQYF. Here the CDR3 DNA reads TGTGCCAGCAGCCCACTAGCACGGGTCGAGCAGTACTTC.

The rearrangement joins TRBV5-8 to TRBJ1-5; D uncertain. The CDR3 sequence is 15 residues long. CDR1 and CDR2 from the germline V gene are SGHTS and YDEGEE. The V end was cut by 0 bases, the J end by 5 bases, with 12 bases between. The CDR3 nucleotides read TGTGCCAGCAGCTTGGTATCCAGGAAGGATCAGCCCCAGCATTTT. Translation: CASSLVSRKDQPQHF.

V and J are TRBV6-1 and TRBJ2-7; 14 bases agree with TRBD2. The CDR3 is made up of 16 amino acids. Germline V lookup: CDR1 MNHNS, CDR2 SASEGT. With V trimmed by 1 base and J by 5 bases, 4 bases remained unmatched. In DNA, the CDR3 is TGTGCCAGCAGTGAAGGACTAGCGGGAGGGCCCCACGAGCAGTACTTC. This translates into CASSEGLAGGPHEQYF.

This clone was recorded only once. V is TRBV5-1 and J is TRBJ1-1; D is ambiguous. In germline, CDR1 is SGHRS, CDR2 YFSETQ. CDR3 length equals 15 residues. Deletions cut 3 bases from V and 5 bases from J, with 17 bases between. The CDR3 region is CASSSTPQLNTEAFF. Here the CDR3 DNA reads TGCGCCAGCAGCTCCACCCCCCAACTCAATACTGAAGCTTTCTTT.

The rearrangement joins TRBV9 to TRBJ2-7, with D tentatively TRBD2 (6 bases). CDR3 length: 13 residues. The ends were cut back, 3 bases at V and 3 bases at J, with 10 bases in the middle. Germline lookup yields CDR1 SGDLS and CDR2 YYNGEE. CDR3 nucleotides: TGTGCCAGCAGCGCAGGGACTCACTACGAGCAGTACTTC. Translation: CASSAGTHYEQYF. The entire variable domain, with the rest obtained from reference TRBV9 and TRBJ2-7, is as follows: DSGVTQTPKHLITATGQRVTLRCSPRSGDLSVYWYQQSLDQGLQFLIQYYNGEERAKGNILERFSAQQFPDLHSELNLSSLELGDSALYFCASSAGTHYEQYFGPGTRLTVT.

This clone was seen a single time. The V gene is TRBV5-1, the J gene TRBJ2-7; D possibly corresponds to TRBD2 (5 bases). Germline CDR1 SGHRS, CDR2 YFSETQ. The V gene lost 4 bases and the J gene lost 2 bases, with 13 bases spanning the gap. This CDR3 comprises 14 residues. CDR3 DNA sequence: TGCGCCAGCAGCAATGGACTGGGGACCTACGAGCAGTACTTC. Translated, it gives CASSNGLGTYEQYF.

The V call is TRBV19, the J call TRBJ2-3, with TRBD2 matching 8 bases. The germline V gene has CDR1 LNHDA and CDR2 SQIVND (reference sequence). The CDR3 is 17 amino acids. V shed 5 bases, J shed 8 bases, and the junction held 18 bases outside the gene matches. CDR3 in amino acids: CASSLGLSGSYPGTQYF. In DNA, the CDR3 is TGTGCCAGTAGTTTAGGCCTAAGCGGGAGTTACCCCGGTACGCAGTATTTT. Full variable domain (missing parts from reference TRBV19 and TRBJ2-3): DGGITQSPKYLFRKEGQNVTLSCEQNLNHDAMYWYRQDPGQGLRLIYYSQIVNDFQKGDIAEGYSVSREKKESFPLTVTSAQKNPTAFYLCASSLGLSGSYPGTQYFGPGTRLTVL.

The chain has TRBV7-2 and TRBJ1-2, with D tentatively TRBD1 (5 bases). The CDR3 runs to 15 residues. V shed 0 bases and J shed 2 bases, with 10 bases lying between them. Germline V gene lookup returns CDR1 SGHTA and CDR2 FQGNSA. Here the CDR3 reads CASSLASGGNYGYTF. The CDR3 region has the DNA TGTGCCAGCAGCTTAGCGTCGGGGGGGAACTATGGCTACACCTTC.

V gene TRBV6-5 combines with J gene TRBJ1-1; D is perhaps TRBD1 (5 bases). Looked up from germline, CDR1 is MNHEY and CDR2 is SVGAGI. The CDR3 length is 12 residues. Trimming took 9 bases from V and 5 from J, leaving 13 bases between them. This CDR3 reads CASTTGGTEAFF. Written as DNA, the CDR3 is TGTGCCAGTACGACCGGGGGGACTGAAGCTTTCTTT.

The chain is built from TRBV9 and TRBJ2-1, with 7 bases matching TRBD2. V lost 4 bases, J lost 3 bases, and 7 bases stayed unmatched. The CDR3 is 15 residues long. CDR1 is SGDLS, CDR2 YYNGEE, per germline. The CDR3 DNA reads TGTGCCAGCAGCCCAAGCGGGATATACTACAATGAGCAGTTCTTC. Translated, it gives CASSPSGIYYNEQFF.

V gene TRBV27 combines with J gene TRBJ1-1; no definite D call. The germline V gene encodes CDR1 MNHEY and CDR2 SMNVEV (reference sequence). CDR3 size: 14 residues. V lost 9 bases, J lost 7 bases, and 21 bases lay in between. As DNA, the CDR3 is TGTGCCAGTTCACAAGACGGGCAGGACTATGAAGCTTTCTTT. Residues: CASSQDGQDYEAFF.